This entry describes one T cell receptor beta chain. The protocol was immunoSEQ multiplex PCR, while the TCRdb copy is restricted to in-frame clones and leaves out a portion. The sample holds roughly 350,000 clones, under 95% seen once. This entry comes from a study of blood T cell repertoires in COVID-19. Study details: Both acute and convalescent COVID-19 samples were obtained from the United States, Italy and Spain.

Germline CDR1 is KGHDR and CDR2 is SFDVKD. The CDR3 sequence is 17 residues long. The V end was cut by 4 bases, the J end by 0 bases, with 15 bases between. This sequence was found in a woman younger than 30 who had recovered from COVID-19. The genes are TRBV24-1 and TRBJ2-1; tentative D call: TRBD1 (5 bases). The sample consisted of peripheral blood. DNA of the CDR3: TGTGCCACCAGTGACCGCACAGGTCGGAGCTCCTACAATGAGCAGTTCTTC. Translated: CATSDRTGRSSYNEQFF.